The next 28 T cell receptor beta chains were all read from a single sample in a study of identical twins. MiXCR, applied by TCRdb to the 5' RACE reads, yields one record per CDR3 protein. The table lists hundreds of thousands of distinct CDR3 sequences, more than 9% of them singletons, with 1.5% to 2% in the top ten. The same data also went into a second study, on yellow fever vaccine responses in identical twins.

Sequenced material: PBMCs. These receptors were collected from a woman aged 18-29 years in good health.

This clonotype was detected ten times or more. The chain couples TRBV5-1 to TRBJ2-1; D is unclear. There are 15 residues in the CDR3. V lost 0 bases, J lost 8 bases, and 15 bases lay in between. Germline V gives CDR1 SGHRS, CDR2 YFSETQ. The CDR3 loop is CASSLEEFPGYEQFF. The CDR3 DNA reads TGCGCCAGCAGCTTGGAAGAGTTCCCAGGCTATGAGCAGTTCTTC.

This clonotype was seen at least ten times. The chain carries TRBV5-1 and TRBJ2-1; either TRBD1 or TRBD2 may fit D (5 bases each). Germline values: CDR1 SGHRS, CDR2 YFSETQ. V was pared by 8 bases and J by 2 bases, with 17 bases between. The CDR3 totals 15 residues. The CDR3 loop reads CARAPRGVAYNEQFF. Written as DNA, the CDR3 is TGCGCCAGAGCCCCAAGAGGGGTAGCCTACAATGAGCAGTTCTTC.

DNA of the CDR3: TGCGCCAGCAGCCAAGTCCAGGGACTATTCGCCTCCTACAATGAGCAGTTCTTC. This gives the protein CASSQVQGLFASYNEQFF. J is TRBJ2-1 and V is TRBV4-1, with 7 bases matching TRBD2. Germline CDR1 and CDR2: MGHRA and YSYEKL. The V segment lost 1 base and the J segment 0 bases; nucleotides outside the gene matches: 9. The CDR3 runs 18 residues.

This clonotype was recorded a few times. The J gene is TRBJ2-7, the V gene TRBV28; D not certain. CDR1 MDHEN and CDR2 SYDVKM come from the germline V gene. The CDR3 runs to 14 residues. The V gene lost 5 bases and the J gene lost 4 bases, with 15 bases spanning the gap. CDR3 bases: TGTGCCAGCAGTCGCCGGAGTCACTATTACGAGCAGTACTTC. Its translation: CASSRRSHYYEQYF.

This clonotype was counted between two and nine times. The chain uses TRBV4-1 and TRBJ2-6; D gene ambiguous. The germline V and J ends were trimmed by 1 base and 5 bases, with 0 bases remaining between them. This CDR3 comprises 12 residues. Germline CDR1 reads MGHRA; CDR2 reads YSYEKL. The CDR3 here is CASSQGANVLTF. CDR3 DNA: TGCGCCAGCAGCCAAGGGGCCAACGTCCTGACTTTC.

This clonotype was picked up a small number of times. This chain connects TRBV28 to TRBJ2-3; 7 bases align to TRBD2. The CDR3 has 13 residues. Germline CDR1 MDHEN, CDR2 SYDVKM. V was pared by 6 bases and J by 2 bases, with 2 bases of the junction left unmatched. CDR3 nucleotide sequence: TGTGCCAGCAGGGGAGGGAACACAGATACGCAGTATTTT. This translates into CASRGGNTDTQYF.

This clonotype was recorded many times. The rearrangement links TRBV7-3 to TRBJ2-1; 7 nucleotides line up with TRBD1. The CDR3 loop spans 14 amino acids. Germline lookup yields CDR1 SGHTA and CDR2 FQGTGA. Germline trimming cut 5 bases from V and 10 bases from J; bases unmatched to any gene: 11. The CDR3 region is CASSHRGQAPEQFF. CDR3 DNA sequence: TGTGCCAGCAGCCACCGAGGACAGGCCCCCGAGCAGTTCTTC. Together with reference TRBV7-3 and TRBJ2-1, the CDR3 gives the full variable domain: GAGVSQTPSNKVTEKGKYVELRCDPISGHTALYWYRQSLGQGPEFLIYFQGTGAADDSGLPNDRFFAVRPEGSVSTLKIQRTERGDSAVYLCASSHRGQAPEQFFGPGTRLTVL.

This clonotype occurred a few times. The rearrangement joins TRBV14 to TRBJ2-5, with a possible D match to TRBD1 (6 bases). Germline-derived CDR1 and CDR2 are SGHDN and FVKESK. This CDR3 comprises 17 residues. The V end lost 1 base, the J end lost 2 bases, and 17 bases lay between the germline ends. CDR3 residues: CASSQAPRTAKQETQYF. CDR3 coding DNA: TGTGCCAGCAGCCAAGCACCACGGACAGCAAAACAAGAGACCCAGTACTTC.

The chain carries TRBV5-1 and TRBJ2-2; 7 nucleotides align to TRBD2. Germline V CDR1 and CDR2: SGHRS, YFSETQ. This CDR3 contains 15 residues. V dropped 6 bases and J dropped 0; count of bases not matched to a gene: 5. CDR3 in DNA: TGCGCCAGCAAGCGGGAACTCGCGAACACCGGGGAGCTGTTTTTT. This sequence encodes CASKRELANTGELFF.

The chain couples TRBV2 to TRBJ2-1; D unclear. Looked up from germline, CDR1 is SNHLY and CDR2 is FYNNEI. The CDR3 runs to 13 residues. The ends were cut back, 4 bases at V and 8 bases at J, with 12 bases in the middle. The CDR3 loop is CASSVTLRDEQFF. CDR3 nucleotides: TGTGCCAGCAGTGTGACCCTCCGGGATGAGCAGTTCTTC.

This clonotype was observed a few times. This chain uses TRBV28 with TRBJ1-3; no firm D call. This CDR3 region has 14 residues. Germline-derived CDR1 and CDR2 are MDHEN and SYDVKM. Deletions cut 5 bases from V and 3 bases from J, with 11 bases between. The CDR3 is CASSLPPGGNTIYF. Here the CDR3 DNA reads TGTGCCAGCAGTCTCCCCCCTGGTGGAAACACCATATATTTT.

V gene TRBV7-8 combines with J gene TRBJ2-2, with 8 bases lining up with TRBD1. The CDR3 is 17 residues long. The V and J ends lost 6 bases and 6 bases, in that order; junction bases with no gene match: 15. Germline CDR1 SGHVS, CDR2 FQNEAQ. CDR3 bases: TGTGCCAGCAGTCGTCAGGGGGCTTGGTCGGAGGCCGGGGAGCTGTTTTTT. Protein sequence: CASSRQGAWSEAGELFF.

The V gene is TRBV7-2, the J gene TRBJ1-5; D remains ambiguous. Trimming pared 1 base from V and 6 bases from J, leaving 7 bases between. Germline V gene data show CDR1 as SGHTA and CDR2 as FQGNSA. CDR3 length: 13 residues. The CDR3 sequence is CASSLGHVQPQHF. The CDR3 DNA is TGTGCCAGCAGCTTAGGGCATGTTCAGCCCCAGCATTTT.

This clonotype was seen only a few times. The V gene is TRBV10-3, the J gene TRBJ2-7; D gene unclear. The CDR3 runs 13 residues. With 0 bases removed from V and 13 bases from J, the gap between germline ends came to 16 bases. CDR1 ENHRY and CDR2 SYGVKD come from the germline V gene. The CDR3 region has the DNA TGTGCCATCAGTGAGTCGATCTTTGTGACATCATACGTC. This gives the protein CAISESIFVTSYV.

V gene TRBV9 combines with J gene TRBJ1-6; 8 bases map to TRBD1. The V gene end was trimmed by 0 bases and the J gene end by 10 bases; junction bases not matched to a gene: 6. The CDR3 has 15 amino acids. Germline V lookup: CDR1 SGDLS, CDR2 YYNGEE. CDR3 sequence reads: CASSVEGQGGSPLHF. The CDR3 region has the DNA TGTGCCAGCAGCGTAGAAGGACAGGGTGGATCACCCCTCCACTTT.

V is TRBV5-1 and J is TRBJ2-3; 8 nucleotides agree with TRBD1. This CDR3 contains 17 residues. Germline V gene data show CDR1 as SGHRS and CDR2 as YFSETQ. Trimming took 0 bases from V and 2 from J; bases not matched to a gene: 8. CDR3 residues: CASSLAGGTGYTDTQYF. The CDR3, as DNA: TGCGCCAGCAGCTTGGCCGGTGGGACAGGATACACAGATACGCAGTATTTT.

This clonotype was seen ten or more times. CDR3 in amino acids: CASSLIAGSTDTQYF. The DNA for the CDR3 is TGCGCCAGCAGCTTGATAGCGGGGAGTACAGATACGCAGTATTTT. The rearrangement joins TRBV5-1 to TRBJ2-3, with 8 positions matching TRBD2. CDR3 length: 15 amino acids. Per germline, CDR1 SGHRS and CDR2 YFSETQ. Germline trimming cut 1 base from V and 3 bases from J; bases unmatched to any gene: 4.

Many counts were recorded for this clonotype. The chain has TRBV5-1 and TRBJ1-4; the D gene is possibly TRBD1 (5 bases). Germline CDR1 is SGHRS and CDR2 is YFSETQ. Trimming removed 0 bases at V and 2 bases at J, with 17 bases between. This CDR3 spans 18 amino acids. CDR3 nucleotides: TGCGCCAGCAGCTTGGCCCGGCAGGGAGTCTTGACTAATGAAAAACTGTTTTTT. Translating it yields CASSLARQGVLTNEKLFF.

The rearrangement links TRBV12-3 or TRBV12-4 to TRBJ2-5; perhaps TRBD1 as D (5 bases). The CDR3 length is 14 residues. V lost 4 bases, J lost 7 bases, and 16 bases lay in between. This chain's CDR3 is CASSSTGAPGTQYF. DNA for the CDR3: TGTGCCAGCAGTTCGACTGGGGCCCCGGGGACCCAGTACTTC.

This clonotype was found many times. This sequence joins TRBV7-9 and TRBJ2-5, with TRBD1 identical over 7 bases. Per germline, CDR1 SEHNR and CDR2 FQNEAQ (reference sequence). J gave up 5 bases and V 5 bases, and 8 bases lay outside the gene matches. CDR3 length equals 14 residues. Here the CDR3 DNA reads TGTGCCAGCAGCCCCCCGACAGGGTGGGAGACCCAGTACTTC. It encodes CASSPPTGWETQYF.

This clonotype showed up many times. The genes are TRBV11-2 and TRBJ1-5, with no clear D. The V end lost 11 bases, the J end lost 5 bases, and 13 bases lay between the germline ends. Germline values: CDR1 SGHAT, CDR2 FQNNGV. This CDR3 contains 12 residues. The CDR3 sequence is CAPPGLDQPQHF. DNA of the CDR3: TGTGCCCCCCCCGGGCTGGATCAGCCCCAGCATTTT.

This clonotype was picked up a small number of times. This chain joins TRBV29-1 and TRBJ2-2; 7 bases align to TRBD1. The ends lost 6 bases at V and 5 bases at J; junction bases unmatched: 3. Germline lookup yields CDR1 SQVTM and CDR2 ANQGSEA. CDR3 size: 12 residues. CDR3: CSVQGVTGELFF. CDR3 nucleotides: TGCAGCGTCCAGGGGGTGACCGGGGAGCTGTTTTTT.

This clonotype has a handful of counts. This chain joins TRBV5-1 and TRBJ2-2; 11 bases are a match to TRBD2. The CDR3 spans 16 residues. Unmatched junction bases numbered 4, after V lost 0 bases and J lost 6 bases. Per germline, CDR1 SGHRS and CDR2 YFSETQ. The CDR3 sequence is CASSLELAGVAGELFF. The CDR3 DNA follows: TGCGCCAGCAGCTTGGAACTAGCGGGAGTAGCCGGGGAGCTGTTTTTT.

The sample holds a few counts of this clonotype. The chain joins TRBV7-2 to TRBJ1-4, with D uncertain. Germline loops: CDR1 SGHTA, CDR2 FQGNSA. The length of the CDR3 is 14 residues. V was clipped by 1 base and J by 5 bases, with 8 bases between them. The CDR3 DNA follows: TGTGCCAGCAGCTTAGTTACAGTGAATGAAAAACTGTTTTTT. Amino acids: CASSLVTVNEKLFF.

The V call is TRBV6-5, the J call TRBJ2-2; TRBD1 might be the D (6 bases). The CDR3 is made up of 14 amino acids. Germline V CDR1 and CDR2: MNHEY, SVGAGI. V was shortened by 4 bases and J by 6 bases, with 12 bases between the two germline ends. The DNA for the CDR3 is TGTGCCAGCAGTTCCGGACAGACCCCCGGGGAGCTGTTTTTT. Protein product: CASSSGQTPGELFF.

CDR3 sequence reads: CASSKRDRDNEQFF. The CDR3 DNA reads as TGTGCCAGTAGTAAACGGGACAGAGACAATGAGCAGTTCTTC. The rearrangement links TRBV19 to TRBJ2-1; 7 nucleotides agree with TRBD1. V shed 4 bases, J shed 5 bases, and the junction held 5 bases outside the gene matches. CDR3 length: 14 amino acids. Per germline, CDR1 LNHDA and CDR2 SQIVND (reference sequence).

V and J are TRBV12-5 and TRBJ2-5, with 8 nucleotides matching TRBD1. From germline, CDR1 is LGHNT and CDR2 FRNRAP. The trim removed 4 bases at V and 5 bases at J, leaving 24 bases unmatched. The CDR3 has 20 residues. The CDR3 bases are TGTGCTAGTGGTTGGACGCCTGACCTAGAGGACAGGGAATTTGGGGAGACCCAGTACTTC. Its translation: CASGWTPDLEDREFGETQYF.

The rearrangement uses TRBV29-1 and TRBJ2-7, with unresolved D. Germline values: CDR1 SQVTM, CDR2 ANQGSEA. CDR3 length: 13 residues. The V end was cut by 4 bases, the J end by 4 bases, with 14 bases between. CDR3 protein: CSVGQAPAYEQYF. CDR3 sequence (DNA): TGCAGCGTTGGGCAGGCCCCTGCATACGAGCAGTACTTC.